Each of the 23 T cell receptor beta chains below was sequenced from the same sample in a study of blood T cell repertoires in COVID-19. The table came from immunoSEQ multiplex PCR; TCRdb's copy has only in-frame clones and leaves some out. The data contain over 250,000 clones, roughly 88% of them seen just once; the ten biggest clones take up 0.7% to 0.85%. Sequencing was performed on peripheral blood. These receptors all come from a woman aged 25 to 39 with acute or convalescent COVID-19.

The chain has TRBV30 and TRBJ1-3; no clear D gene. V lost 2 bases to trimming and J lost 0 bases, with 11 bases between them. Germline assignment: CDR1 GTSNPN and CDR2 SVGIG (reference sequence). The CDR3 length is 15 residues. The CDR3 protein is CAWSLSRSSGNTIYF. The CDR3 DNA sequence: TGTGCCTGGAGTTTGTCTCGGAGCTCTGGAAACACCATATATTTT.

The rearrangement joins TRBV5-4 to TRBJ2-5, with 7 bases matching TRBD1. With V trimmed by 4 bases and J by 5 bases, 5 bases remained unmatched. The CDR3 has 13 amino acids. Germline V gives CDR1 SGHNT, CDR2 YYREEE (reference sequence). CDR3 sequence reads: CASSPEDRETQYF. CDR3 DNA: TGTGCCAGCAGCCCGGAGGACAGGGAGACCCAGTACTTC. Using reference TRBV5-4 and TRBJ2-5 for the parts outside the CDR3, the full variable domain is ETGVTQSPTHLIKTRGQQVTLRCSSQSGHNTVSWYQQALGQGPQFIFQYYREEENGRGNFPPRFSGLQFPNYSSELNVNALELDDSALYLCASSPEDRETQYFGPGTRLLVL.

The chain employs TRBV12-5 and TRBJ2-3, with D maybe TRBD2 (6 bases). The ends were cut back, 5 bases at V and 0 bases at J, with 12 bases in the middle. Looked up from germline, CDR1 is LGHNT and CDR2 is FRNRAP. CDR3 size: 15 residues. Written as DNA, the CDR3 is TGTGCTAGTGGTCCTCCCCGGGGGAGCACAGATACGCAGTATTTT. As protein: CASGPPRGSTDTQYF.

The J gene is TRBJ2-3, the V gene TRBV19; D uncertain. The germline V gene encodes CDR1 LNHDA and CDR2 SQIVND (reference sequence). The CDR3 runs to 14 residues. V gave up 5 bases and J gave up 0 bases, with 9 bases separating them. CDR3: CASSDDKSTDTQYF. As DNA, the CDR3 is TGTGCCAGTAGTGATGACAAGAGCACAGATACGCAGTATTTT. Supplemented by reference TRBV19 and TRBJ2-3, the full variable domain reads DGGITQSPKYLFRKEGQNVTLSCEQNLNHDAMYWYRQDPGQGLRLIYYSQIVNDFQKGDIAEGYSVSREKKESFPLTVTSAQKNPTAFYLCASSDDKSTDTQYFGPGTRLTVL.

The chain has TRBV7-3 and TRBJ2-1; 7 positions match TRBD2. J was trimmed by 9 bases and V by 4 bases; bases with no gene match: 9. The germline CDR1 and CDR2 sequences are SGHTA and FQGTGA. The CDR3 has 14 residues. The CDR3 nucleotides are TGTGCCAGCAGCTCGGGGGGTCTAGCGATTGAGCAGTTCTTC. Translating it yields CASSSGGLAIEQFF.

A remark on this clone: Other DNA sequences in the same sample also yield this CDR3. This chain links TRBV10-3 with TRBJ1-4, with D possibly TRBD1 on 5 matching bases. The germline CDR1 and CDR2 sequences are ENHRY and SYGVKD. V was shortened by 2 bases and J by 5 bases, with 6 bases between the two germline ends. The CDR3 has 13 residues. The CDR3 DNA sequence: TGTGCCATCAGTGAGGGGGCGAATGAAAAACTGTTTTTT. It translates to CAISEGANEKLFF.

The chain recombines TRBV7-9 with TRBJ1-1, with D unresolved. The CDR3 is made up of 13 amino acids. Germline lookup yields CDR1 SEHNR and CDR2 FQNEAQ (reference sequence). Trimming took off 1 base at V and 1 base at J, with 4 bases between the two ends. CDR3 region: CASSLEQNTEAFF. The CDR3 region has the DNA TGTGCCAGCAGCTTAGAACAGAACACTGAAGCTTTCTTT.

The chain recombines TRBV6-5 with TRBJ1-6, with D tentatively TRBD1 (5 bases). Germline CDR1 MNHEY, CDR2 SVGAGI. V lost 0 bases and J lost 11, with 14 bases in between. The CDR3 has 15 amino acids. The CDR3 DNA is TGTGCCAGCAGTTACTCGGGTGGGGCGCAAACACCCCTCCACTTT. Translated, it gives CASSYSGGAQTPLHF.

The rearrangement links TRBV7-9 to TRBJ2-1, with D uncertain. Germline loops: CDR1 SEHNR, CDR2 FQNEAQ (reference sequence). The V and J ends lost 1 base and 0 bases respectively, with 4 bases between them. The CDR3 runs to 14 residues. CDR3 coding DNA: TGTGCCAGCAGCTTAGGTATCTCCTACAATGAGCAGTTCTTC. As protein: CASSLGISYNEQFF.

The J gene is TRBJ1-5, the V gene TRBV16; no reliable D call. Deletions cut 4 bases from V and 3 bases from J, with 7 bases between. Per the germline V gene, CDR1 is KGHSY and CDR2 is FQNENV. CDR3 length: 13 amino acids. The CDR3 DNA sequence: TGTGCCAGCAGCCCAAGCCCCAATCAGCCCCAGCATTTT. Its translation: CASSPSPNQPQHF.

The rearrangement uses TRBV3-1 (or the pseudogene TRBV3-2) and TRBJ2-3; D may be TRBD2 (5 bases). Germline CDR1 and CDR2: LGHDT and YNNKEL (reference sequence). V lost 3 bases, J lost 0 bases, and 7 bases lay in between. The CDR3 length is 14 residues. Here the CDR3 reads CASSQRTSTDTQYF. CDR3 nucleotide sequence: TGTGCCAGCAGCCAGAGGACTAGCACAGATACGCAGTATTTT.

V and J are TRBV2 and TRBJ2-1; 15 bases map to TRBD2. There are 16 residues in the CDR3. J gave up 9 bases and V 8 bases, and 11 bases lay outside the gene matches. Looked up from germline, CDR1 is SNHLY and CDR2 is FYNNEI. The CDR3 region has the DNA TGTGCCAGCTTCTCGGGACTAGCGGGAGGAGCGGGTGAGCAGTTCTTC. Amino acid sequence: CASFSGLAGGAGEQFF. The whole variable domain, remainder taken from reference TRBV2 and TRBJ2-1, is EPEVTQTPSHQVTQMGQEVILRCVPISNHLYFYWYRQILGQKVEFLVSFYNNEISEKSEIFDDQFSVERPDGSNFTLKIRSTKLEDSAMYFCASFSGLAGGAGEQFFGPGTRLTVL.

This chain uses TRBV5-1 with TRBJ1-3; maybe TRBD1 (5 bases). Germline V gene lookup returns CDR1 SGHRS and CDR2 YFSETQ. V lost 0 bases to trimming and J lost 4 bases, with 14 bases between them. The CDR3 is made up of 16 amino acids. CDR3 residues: CASSLAVGGSGNTIYF. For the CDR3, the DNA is TGCGCCAGCAGCTTGGCCGTCGGGGGGTCCGGAAACACCATATATTTT.

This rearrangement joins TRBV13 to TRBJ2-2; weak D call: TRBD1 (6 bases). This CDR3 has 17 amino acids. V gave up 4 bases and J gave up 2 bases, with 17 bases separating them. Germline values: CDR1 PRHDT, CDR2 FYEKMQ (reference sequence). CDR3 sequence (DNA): TGTGCCAGCAGCTCGGACAGTCCCCAGAGAAACACCGGGGAGCTGTTTTTT. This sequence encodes CASSSDSPQRNTGELFF.

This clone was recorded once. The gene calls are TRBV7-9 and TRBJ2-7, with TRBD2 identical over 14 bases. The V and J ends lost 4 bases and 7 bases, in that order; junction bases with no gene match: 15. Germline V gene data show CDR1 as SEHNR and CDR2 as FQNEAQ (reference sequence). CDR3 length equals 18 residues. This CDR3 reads CASSSGLAGALSLGEQYF. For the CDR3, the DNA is TGTGCCAGCAGCTCGGGACTAGCGGGAGCCCTCAGTTTAGGGGAGCAGTACTTC.

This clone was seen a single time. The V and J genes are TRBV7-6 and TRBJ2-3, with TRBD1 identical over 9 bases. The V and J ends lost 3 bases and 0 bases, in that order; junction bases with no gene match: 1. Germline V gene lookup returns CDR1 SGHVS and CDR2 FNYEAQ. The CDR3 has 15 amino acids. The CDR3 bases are TGTGCCAGCAGCTTGGGACAGGGTAGCACAGATACGCAGTATTTT. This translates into CASSLGQGSTDTQYF.

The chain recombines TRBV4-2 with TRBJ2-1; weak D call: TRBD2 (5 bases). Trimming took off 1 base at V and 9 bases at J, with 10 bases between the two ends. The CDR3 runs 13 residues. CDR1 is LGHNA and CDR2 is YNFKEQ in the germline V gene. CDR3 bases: TGTGCCAGCAGCCAAGCTTCCGGGATTGAGCAGTTCTTC. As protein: CASSQASGIEQFF.

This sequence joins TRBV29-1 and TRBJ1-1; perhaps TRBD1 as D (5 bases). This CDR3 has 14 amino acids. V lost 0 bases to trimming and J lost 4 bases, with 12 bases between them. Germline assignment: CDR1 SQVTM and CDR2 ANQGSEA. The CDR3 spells CSVEDGRVSTEAFF. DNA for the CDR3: TGCAGCGTTGAAGATGGCAGGGTAAGCACTGAAGCTTTCTTT. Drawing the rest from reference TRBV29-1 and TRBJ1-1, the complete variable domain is SAVISQKPSRDICQRGTSLTIQCQVDSQVTMMFWYRQQPGQSLTLIATANQGSEATYESGFVIDKFPISRPNLTFSTLTVSNMSPEDSSIYLCSVEDGRVSTEAFFGQGTRLTVV.

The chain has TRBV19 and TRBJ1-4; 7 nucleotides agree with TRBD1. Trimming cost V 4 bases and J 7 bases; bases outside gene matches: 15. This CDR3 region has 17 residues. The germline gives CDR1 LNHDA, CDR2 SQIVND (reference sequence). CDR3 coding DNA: TGTGCCAGTAGTAAAGGGACAGCCAAAGGGTTGAGTGAAAAACTGTTTTTT. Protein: CASSKGTAKGLSEKLFF.

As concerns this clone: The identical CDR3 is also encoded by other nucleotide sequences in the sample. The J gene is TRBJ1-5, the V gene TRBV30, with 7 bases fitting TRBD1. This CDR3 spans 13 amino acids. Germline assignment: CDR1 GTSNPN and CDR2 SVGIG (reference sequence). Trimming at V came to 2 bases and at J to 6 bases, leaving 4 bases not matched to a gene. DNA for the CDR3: TGTGCCTGGAGTCGACAGGGCGGTCAGCCCCAGCATTTT. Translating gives CAWSRQGGQPQHF. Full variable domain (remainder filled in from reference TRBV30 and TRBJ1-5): SQTIHQWPATLVQPVGSPLSLECTVEGTSNPNLYWYRQAAGRGLQLLFYSVGIGQISSEVPQNLSASRPQDRQFILSSKKLLLSDSGFYLCAWSRQGGQPQHFGDGTRLSIL.

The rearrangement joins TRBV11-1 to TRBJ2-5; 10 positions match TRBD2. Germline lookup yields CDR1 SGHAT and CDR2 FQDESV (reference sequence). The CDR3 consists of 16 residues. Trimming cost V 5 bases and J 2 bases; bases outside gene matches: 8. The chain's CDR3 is CASSHGTSAHQETQYF. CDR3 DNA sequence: TGTGCCAGCAGCCACGGGACTAGCGCACATCAAGAGACCCAGTACTTC.

The CDR3 protein is CASSLQGRYEPYEQYF. CDR3 bases: TGCGCCAGCAGCCTACAGGGTCGGTATGAACCCTACGAGCAGTACTTC. The V gene is TRBV4-3, the J gene TRBJ2-7, with a weak D call TRBD1 (6 bases). The CDR3 contains 16 residues. Deletions cut 4 bases from V and 2 bases from J, with 18 bases between. Germline V CDR1 and CDR2: LGHNA, YSLEER.

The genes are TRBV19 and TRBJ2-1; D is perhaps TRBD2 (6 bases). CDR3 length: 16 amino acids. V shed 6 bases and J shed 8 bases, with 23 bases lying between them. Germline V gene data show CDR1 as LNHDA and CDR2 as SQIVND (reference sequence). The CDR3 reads CASSRGGPYAVDEQFF. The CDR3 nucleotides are TGTGCCAGTAGCAGAGGAGGGCCTTATGCTGTGGATGAGCAGTTCTTC.